This paragraph reports one T cell receptor (beta chain). The junction does not match germline at one end; this may be a read error. This sample is drawn from a study of tumor and adjacent non-tumor tissue in lung cancer. A modified ARM-PCR protocol with three rounds of nested PCR amplified TCRbeta. TCRdb processed the multiplex PCR reads anew with MiXCR; each CDR3 protein has one entry. The data hold tens of thousands of distinct CDR3 sequences, with 61% observed a single time. RNA was extracted from bulk tissue without any cell sorting. The normal lung tissue was taken more than 3 cm from the tumor edge. This CDR3 spans 15 amino acids. Germline CDR1 is LGHNA and CDR2 is YNFKEQ.

The V and J genes are TRBV4-2 and TRBJ1-5; 7 bases match TRBD1. The sequence was obtained from a man aged 65 to 85 with non-small cell lung cancer. The sequenced material came from distant non-tumor lung tissue. The CDR3 region has the DNA TGTGCCAGCAGCCATCAGGGGGGCACTCCTCAGCTCCAGCATTTT. This translates into CASSHQGGTPQLQHF.